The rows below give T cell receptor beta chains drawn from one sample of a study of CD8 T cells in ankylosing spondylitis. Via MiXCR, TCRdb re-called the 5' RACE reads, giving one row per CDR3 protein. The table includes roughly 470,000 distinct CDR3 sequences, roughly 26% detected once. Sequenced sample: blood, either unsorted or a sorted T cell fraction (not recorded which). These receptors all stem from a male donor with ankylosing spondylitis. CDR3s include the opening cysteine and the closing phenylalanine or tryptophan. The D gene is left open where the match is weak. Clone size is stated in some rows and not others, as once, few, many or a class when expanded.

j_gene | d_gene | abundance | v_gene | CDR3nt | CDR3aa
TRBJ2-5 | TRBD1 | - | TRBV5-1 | TGCGCCAGCAGCTTGGCGGGACAGGGGGCCGAGGAGACCCAGTACTTC | CASSLAGQGAEETQYF
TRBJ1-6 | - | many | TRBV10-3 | TGTGCCATCAGTGATGGCACAGGAGTATATTCACCCCTCCACTTT | CAISDGTGVYSPLHF
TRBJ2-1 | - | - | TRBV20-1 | TGCAGTGCTCCTAGCGAAATACTTCTCAATGAGCAGTTCTTC | CSAPSEILLNEQFF
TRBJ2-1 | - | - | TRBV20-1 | TGCAGTGCTCGAGGGGGTTATGAGCAGTTCTTC | CSARGGYEQFF
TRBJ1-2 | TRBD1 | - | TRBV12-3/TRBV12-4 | TGTGCCAGCAGTCACCGGACAGGTGCTTCTGGCTACACCTTC | CASSHRTGASGYTF
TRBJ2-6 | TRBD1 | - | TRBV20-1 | TGCAGTGCTAGAGCCCGACAGGGGGCGCTTTCTGGGGCCAACGTCCTGACTTTC | CSARARQGALSGANVLTF
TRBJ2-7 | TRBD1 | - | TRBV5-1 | TGCGCCAGCACCCGTGGGGGGACAGGCACCTCCTACGAGCAGTACTTC | CASTRGGTGTSYEQYF
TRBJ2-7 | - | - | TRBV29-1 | TGCAGCGTTGTTTTGGGAAGCTCCTACGAGCAGTACTTC | CSVVLGSSYEQYF
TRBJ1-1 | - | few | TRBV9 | TGTGCCAGCAGCGTAGGTGGGTCGTTTGGGGCTGAAGCTTTCTTT | CASSVGGSFGAEAFF
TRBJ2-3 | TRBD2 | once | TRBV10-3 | TGTGCCATCAGTGAGGCGACTAGCGGGAAAACAGATACGCAGTATTTT | CAISEATSGKTDTQYF
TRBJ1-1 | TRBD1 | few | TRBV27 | TGTGCCAGCAGCTTACAGGGGCGCGGGACTGAAGCTTTCTTT | CASSLQGRGTEAFF
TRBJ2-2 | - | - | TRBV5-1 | TGCGCCAGCAGCTTGGGGCCTGAGACCGGGGGCACCGGGGAGCTGTTTTTT | CASSLGPETGGTGELFF
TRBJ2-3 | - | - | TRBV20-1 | TGCAGTGCTAGTCCCAGGGTCGGCACAGATACGCAGTATTTT | CSASPRVGTDTQYF
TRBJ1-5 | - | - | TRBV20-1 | TGCAGTGCCCCCGTATATGGCAATCAGCCCCAGCATTTT | CSAPVYGNQPQHF
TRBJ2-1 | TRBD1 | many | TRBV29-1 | TGCAGCGTTTCTTGGACAGGGTACAATGAGCAGTTCTTC | CSVSWTGYNEQFF
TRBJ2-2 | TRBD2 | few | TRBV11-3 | TGTGCCAGCAGCCCCCTAGCGGGAGGCTTAACCGGGGAGCTGTTTTTT | CASSPLAGGLTGELFF